This passage covers 10 T cell receptor beta chains from one sample sequenced in a study of shared clonotypes between healthy human individuals. CD45RO-negative, CCR7-selected cells formed the naive CD8 fraction, which excluded terminally differentiated effector memory CD45RA+ cells. Sequencing used immunoSEQ multiplex PCR; TCRdb keeps in-frame clones, though not all of them. The sample contains around 600,000 clones, roughly 98% of which appear only once. Sequences were obtained from naive CD8+ T cells sorted from blood. These receptors all stem from a man aged 25-45 years in good health.

The chain has TRBV4-1 and TRBJ2-7; 8 bases align to TRBD2. The V segment lost 1 base and the J segment 0 bases; nucleotides outside the gene matches: 2. This CDR3 spans 15 amino acids. CDR1 is MGHRA, CDR2 YSYEKL, per germline. CDR3 sequence reads: CASSQASGFSYEQYF. The CDR3 DNA sequence: TGCGCCAGCAGCCAAGCTAGCGGGTTCTCCTACGAGCAGTACTTC.

The rearrangement joins TRBV27 to TRBJ2-7; 11 bases agree with TRBD2. Germline assignment: CDR1 MNHEY and CDR2 SMNVEV (reference sequence). The J segment lost 5 bases and the V segment lost 5 bases, leaving 11 bases of the junction unmatched. The length of the CDR3 is 16 residues. CDR3 nucleotide sequence: TGTGCCAGCAGTGTCAAAACTAGCGGGAGAATACACGAGCAGTACTTC. This codes for CASSVKTSGRIHEQYF.

This clone was seen a single time. The rearrangement links TRBV13 to TRBJ2-5; no definite D call. This CDR3 spans 14 amino acids. Between the trimmed V and J ends, which lost 1 base and 5 bases, there was a span of 11 bases. CDR1 and CDR2 from the germline V gene are PRHDT and FYEKMQ (reference sequence). This CDR3 is CASSLEMPPETQYF. CDR3 in DNA: TGTGCCAGCAGCTTAGAGATGCCGCCGGAGACCCAGTACTTC.

V and J are TRBV13 and TRBJ2-7; possible D gene TRBD2, 5 bases. V was cut by 7 bases and J by 2 bases, with 15 bases left in between. The CDR3 is made up of 14 amino acids. The germline V gene has CDR1 PRHDT and CDR2 FYEKMQ (reference sequence). CDR3 amino acids: CASTLGSAPYEQYF. DNA for the CDR3: TGTGCCAGCACCCTAGGGAGTGCCCCCTACGAGCAGTACTTC.

The rearrangement joins TRBV5-6 to TRBJ2-7; 7 bases line up with TRBD1. V was pared by 4 bases and J by 0 bases, with 4 bases of the junction left unmatched. Germline CDR1 reads SGHDT; CDR2 reads YYEEEE. This CDR3 contains 14 residues. The CDR3 nucleotides are TGTGCCAGCAGCCAAAGACAGGGCTCCTACGAGCAGTACTTC. Encoded protein: CASSQRQGSYEQYF.

This chain links TRBV2 with TRBJ2-5, with TRBD1 matching 9 bases. J lost 5 bases, V lost 5 bases, and 6 bases had no gene match. CDR3 size: 14 residues. From germline, CDR1 is SNHLY and CDR2 FYNNEI. CDR3: CASSPRDRAETQYF. DNA of the CDR3: TGTGCCAGCAGTCCGCGGGACAGGGCCGAGACCCAGTACTTC.

The table lists this clone with a count of one. The gene calls are TRBV10-3 and TRBJ2-7; D remains ambiguous. Germline V gives CDR1 ENHRY, CDR2 SYGVKD. The CDR3 is 16 residues long. Trimming took 0 bases from V and 0 from J, leaving 12 bases between them. The CDR3 sequence is CAISESLTTNSYEQYF. Written as DNA, the CDR3 is TGTGCCATCAGTGAGTCCCTAACGACAAACTCCTACGAGCAGTACTTC.

The gene calls are TRBV7-6 and TRBJ2-7; 10 bases agree with TRBD1. The CDR3 has 16 amino acids. Germline CDR1 and CDR2: SGHVS and FNYEAQ. V lost 5 bases and J lost 2; bases outside the gene matches: 9. The CDR3 bases are TGTGCCAGCAGCGTCTGGGCCGGGACAGGGGCCTACGAGCAGTACTTC. It yields the protein CASSVWAGTGAYEQYF.

The J gene is TRBJ2-3, the V gene TRBV5-1; 8 nucleotides agree with TRBD2. Germline CDR1 and CDR2: SGHRS and YFSETQ. V shed 4 bases, J shed 2 bases, and the junction held 6 bases outside the gene matches. The CDR3 sequence is 15 residues long. Here the CDR3 reads CASSHQAGDTDTQYF. CDR3 DNA sequence: TGCGCCAGCAGCCATCAAGCGGGAGACACAGATACGCAGTATTTT. The entire variable domain, with the rest obtained from reference TRBV5-1 and TRBJ2-3, is as follows: KAGVTQTPRYLIKTRGQQVTLSCSPISGHRSVSWYQQTPGQGLQFLFEYFSETQRNKGNFPGRFSGRQFSNSRSEMNVSTLELGDSALYLCASSHQAGDTDTQYFGPGTRLTVL.

The gene calls are TRBV30 and TRBJ2-4; tentatively, D is TRBD2 (6 bases). Trimming removed 1 base from V and 4 bases from J, with 17 bases in between. Germline loops: CDR1 GTSNPN, CDR2 SVGIG (reference sequence). The length of the CDR3 is 16 residues. In nucleotides, the CDR3 is TGTGCCTGGAGTGAGCCCAGGGAGGTTCGGAAAAACATTCAGTACTTC. Protein: CAWSEPREVRKNIQYF.